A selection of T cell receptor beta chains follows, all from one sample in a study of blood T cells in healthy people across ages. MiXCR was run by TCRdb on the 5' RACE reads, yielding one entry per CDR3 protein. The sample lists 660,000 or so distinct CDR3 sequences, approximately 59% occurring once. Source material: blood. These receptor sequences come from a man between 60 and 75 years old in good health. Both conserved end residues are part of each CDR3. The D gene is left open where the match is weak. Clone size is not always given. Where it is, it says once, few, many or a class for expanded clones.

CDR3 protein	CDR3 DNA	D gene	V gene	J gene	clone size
CASSGGTSVDTQYF	TGTGCCAGCAGTGGAGGGACTAGCGTAGATACGCAGTATTTT	TRBD2	TRBV2	TRBJ2-3	-
CASSLDSRNYEQYF	TGCGCCAGCAGCTTGGATTCGCGTAACTACGAGCAGTACTTC	-	TRBV5-1	TRBJ2-7	few
CASSLGDSNSNQPQHF	TGTGCCAGCAGCTTAGGGGACAGTAATAGCAATCAGCCCCAGCATTTT	TRBD1	TRBV7-4	TRBJ1-5	-
CASSLYAQLSYEQYF	TGTGCCAGCAGTTTATACGCACAGCTTTCCTACGAGCAGTACTTC	-	TRBV27	TRBJ2-7	few
CASSFIQGAAEAFF	TGTGCCAGCAGCTTTATACAGGGGGCAGCTGAAGCTTTCTTT	TRBD1	TRBV5-5	TRBJ1-1	-
CASSLELGSRNEQFF	TGCGCCAGCAGCTTGGAACTAGGGTCCCGGAATGAGCAGTTCTTC	-	TRBV5-1	TRBJ2-1	few
CASRVGGTLNTEAFF	TGTGCCAGCCGAGTAGGTGGCACTTTGAACACTGAAGCTTTCTTT	-	TRBV6-5	TRBJ1-1	-
CASSFAGPGLADPIPGTDTQYF	TGTGCCAGCAGCTTTGCCGGTCCGGGACTAGCGGACCCTATCCCAGGCACAGATACGCAGTATTTT	-	TRBV12-1	TRBJ2-3	-
CASSTSGNIQYF	TGTGCCAGCAGCACATCCGGGAACATTCAGTACTTC	-	TRBV14	TRBJ2-4	few
CASSAGTGNSPLHF	TGCGCCAGCAGCGCCGGGACAGGGAATTCACCCCTCCACTTT	TRBD1	TRBV5-1	TRBJ1-6	-
CASSPTLEAGEKLFF	TGTGCCAGCAGCCCCACCCTTGAGGCCGGTGAAAAACTGTTTTTT	-	TRBV11-2	TRBJ1-4	-
CASSPPFGSPFQETQYF	TGTGCCAGCAGTCCTCCTTTTGGGAGCCCCTTCCAAGAGACCCAGTACTTC	-	TRBV6-6	TRBJ2-5	-
CASSSAPGQRAEAFF	TGTGCCAGCAGCTCTGCACCGGGACAACGGGCTGAAGCTTTCTTT	-	TRBV7-2	TRBJ1-1	many
CASSFALTTGRSSYEQYF	TGTGCCAGCAGCTTTGCGCTGACAACAGGGAGAAGCTCCTACGAGCAGTACTTC	-	TRBV5-5	TRBJ2-7	-
CASSLLGHMNTEAFF	TGTGCCAGCAGCTTATTGGGGCATATGAACACTGAAGCTTTCTTT	-	TRBV7-9	TRBJ1-1	-
CASRSSGTRGYNEQYF	TGTGCCAGCAGGTCGTCCGGGACAAGGGGGTACAATGAGCAGTACTTC	-	TRBV6-6	TRBJ2-5	-
CAWSGKSTGNTEAFF	TGTGCCTGGAGTGGCAAAAGCACGGGGAACACTGAAGCTTTCTTT	-	TRBV30	TRBJ1-1	-
CASSTRLGGGTDTQYF	TGTGCCAGCAGCACGCGACTGGGGGGCGGCACAGATACGCAGTATTTT	-	TRBV7-2	TRBJ2-3	-
CASTAAYEQYF	TGTGCCAGCACCGCCGCTTACGAGCAGTACTTC	-	TRBV2	TRBJ2-7	-
CASSQGAGPPGEQYF	TGCGCCAGCAGCCAAGGTGCGGGACCCCCGGGAGAGCAGTACTTC	-	TRBV4-1	TRBJ2-7	-
CASSIEGGNQPQHF	TGTGCCAGTAGTATTGAGGGGGGCAATCAGCCCCAGCATTTT	-	TRBV19	TRBJ1-5	-
CASKPTTQYQETQYF	TGTGCCAGCAAACCGACTACCCAGTACCAAGAGACCCAGTACTTC	-	TRBV12-3/TRBV12-4	TRBJ2-5	-
CASSLGAATWETQYF	TGTGCCAGCAGCTTAGGGGCGGCTACGTGGGAGACCCAGTACTTC	-	TRBV11-2	TRBJ2-5	few
CASSLASHFYNEQFF	TGTGCCAGCAGCTTAGCTTCCCATTTCTACAATGAGCAGTTCTTC	-	TRBV7-8	TRBJ2-1	-
CASSYRTGPVTQYF	TGTGCCAGCAGTTACCGGACAGGGCCGGTGACCCAGTACTTC	TRBD1	TRBV6-6	TRBJ2-5	-
CASSSRGGRDRGGHNYGYTF	TGTGCCAGCAGCTCTAGAGGGGGCCGGGACAGGGGGGGCCATAACTATGGCTACACCTTC	TRBD1	TRBV7-2	TRBJ1-2	-
CASSYPGQGGPGNTIYF	TGTGCCAGCAGTTACCCAGGACAGGGGGGTCCTGGAAACACCATATATTTT	TRBD1	TRBV6-5	TRBJ1-3	-